The 27 T cell receptor beta chains listed next were all sequenced from one sample in a study of cytomegalovirus exposure and HLA in healthy donors. With 60 Vbeta and 13 Jbeta primers, the PCR was carried out. Profiled with immunoSEQ multiplex PCR; TCRdb holds only in-frame clones, not every one. In the table there are about 140,000 clones, approximately 80% of which are singletons. The sample taken for sequencing was PBMCs. The receptors shown here come from a man aged 40-55 years in good health and CMV-seronegative.

The V gene is TRBV11-2, the J gene TRBJ1-2; 10 bases map to TRBD1. CDR1 SGHAT and CDR2 FQNNGV come from the germline V gene. Trimming at V came to 1 base and at J to 8 bases, leaving 1 base not matched to a gene. CDR3 size: 13 residues. CDR3 region: CASSLVTGGGYTF. The CDR3 bases are TGTGCCAGCAGCTTAGTGACAGGGGGCGGCTACACCTTC.

This rearrangement joins TRBV5-6 to TRBJ2-7; 11 bases fit TRBD2. The CDR3 covers 17 residues. The germline V gene encodes CDR1 SGHDT and CDR2 YYEEEE. V was pared by 2 bases and J by 1 base, with 8 bases of the junction left unmatched. The CDR3 is CASSLGWGLAASYEQYF. Here the CDR3 DNA reads TGTGCCAGCAGCTTAGGGTGGGGACTAGCGGCATCCTACGAGCAGTACTTC.

This clone occurred once. The chain joins TRBV27 to TRBJ2-7; TRBD2 agrees at 7 bases. The germline gives CDR1 MNHEY, CDR2 SMNVEV (reference sequence). This CDR3 is built from 12 residues. J was trimmed by 5 bases and V by 3 bases; bases with no gene match: 1. CDR3 nucleotide sequence: TGTGCCAGCAGTTTGGGAGGGCACGAGCAGTACTTC. Amino acid sequence: CASSLGGHEQYF.

This CDR3 is CAWSLPFPGQFF. DNA for the CDR3: TGTGCCTGGAGCCTCCCTTTTCCGGGGCAGTTCTTC. The rearrangement uses TRBV30 and TRBJ2-1, with D uncertain. This CDR3 contains 12 residues. V was trimmed by 3 bases and J by 12 bases, leaving 15 bases between them. Germline lookup yields CDR1 GTSNPN and CDR2 SVGIG (reference sequence).

The genes are TRBV6-5 and TRBJ1-5; TRBD1 is a possible D gene (5 bases). The ends were cut back, 5 bases at V and 1 base at J, with 12 bases in the middle. The germline gives CDR1 MNHEY, CDR2 SVGAGI. The CDR3 length is 15 residues. The CDR3 sequence is CASSDFYRSNQPQHF. The CDR3 DNA reads TGTGCCAGCAGTGACTTTTACAGGAGCAATCAGCCCCAGCATTTT.

V and J are TRBV21-1 and TRBJ2-7; the D call TRBD1 from the table was never checked on the DNA. TRBV21-1 is listed as a pseudogene. The CDR3 runs 12 residues. CDR3 sequence: CASTGQPYEQYF. The CDR3 region has the DNA TGTGCCAGCACAGGTCAGCCCTACGAGCAGTACTTC.

The chain recombines TRBV13 with TRBJ2-1; maybe TRBD1 (6 bases). V shed 7 bases and J shed 1 base, with 23 bases lying between them. Germline V gives CDR1 PRHDT, CDR2 FYEKMQ (reference sequence). The CDR3 runs to 18 residues. CDR3 sequence (DNA): TGTGCCAGCACCCAAGGGGGTATAGGGGACAAATCCTACAATGAGCAGTTCTTC. It translates to CASTQGGIGDKSYNEQFF.

The rearrangement uses TRBV29-1 and TRBJ2-7; D is perhaps TRBD1 (5 bases). CDR3 length equals 13 residues. V lost 4 bases and J lost 2, with 12 bases in between. CDR1 SQVTM and CDR2 ANQGSEA come from the germline V gene. CDR3 DNA: TGCAGCGTTGCGGCAGGGTCGACCTACGAGCAGTACTTC. Its protein product is CSVAAGSTYEQYF.

This rearrangement joins TRBV5-6 to TRBJ2-7; D ambiguous. This CDR3 has 13 residues. Germline loops: CDR1 SGHDT, CDR2 YYEEEE. V was shortened by 4 bases and J by 2 bases, with 10 bases between the two germline ends. The CDR3 coding sequence is TGTGCCAGCAGCCCATCGGTAACCTACGAGCAGTACTTC. This sequence encodes CASSPSVTYEQYF. Full variable domain (outside the CDR3, taken from reference TRBV5-6 and TRBJ2-7): DAGVTQSPTHLIKTRGQQVTLRCSPKSGHDTVSWYQQALGQGPQFIFQYYEEEERQRGNFPDRFSGHQFPNYSSELNVNALLLGDSALYLCASSPSVTYEQYFGPGTRLTVT.

This clone came up once. The V call is TRBV11-1, the J call TRBJ1-1; 7 positions agree with TRBD1. The germline V gene has CDR1 SGHAT and CDR2 FQDESV (reference sequence). J gave up 0 bases and V 5 bases, and 9 bases lay outside the gene matches. This CDR3 has 16 residues. CDR3 nucleotides: TGTGCCAGCAGCCCGCTGACAGGGACCATGAACACTGAAGCTTTCTTT. Protein: CASSPLTGTMNTEAFF.

This chain uses TRBV30 with TRBJ2-5; perhaps TRBD1 as D (6 bases). Germline CDR1 GTSNPN, CDR2 SVGIG (reference sequence). The CDR3 runs to 16 residues. Trimming left V 3 bases short and J 2 bases short, with 19 bases between. The CDR3 DNA sequence: TGTGCCTGGAGGAAGGTGACAGGAGAATGGCAAGAGACCCAGTACTTC. It encodes CAWRKVTGEWQETQYF.

This chain joins TRBV27 and TRBJ2-7; 9 bases line up with TRBD1. The CDR3 covers 16 residues. The ends lost 5 bases at V and 4 bases at J; junction bases unmatched: 12. CDR1 and CDR2 from the germline V gene are MNHEY and SMNVEV (reference sequence). CDR3 sequence (DNA): TGTGCCAGCAGTGCTAAACCGGGACAGGGACCTTACGAGCAGTACTTC. Its protein is CASSAKPGQGPYEQYF.

The V gene is TRBV6-6, the J gene TRBJ2-7, with TRBD1 identical over 8 bases. The CDR3 spans 14 residues. Germline CDR1 MNHNY, CDR2 SVGAGI (reference sequence). V lost 4 bases to trimming and J lost 3 bases; unmatched junction nucleotides: 5. The CDR3 is CASSFSGQDYEQYF. The CDR3 nucleotides are TGTGCCAGCAGTTTTTCGGGACAGGACTACGAGCAGTACTTC.

The genes are TRBV5-4 and TRBJ2-1, with TRBD2 matching 14 bases. This CDR3 comprises 16 residues. CDR1 and CDR2 from the germline V gene are SGHNT and YYREEE (reference sequence). Unmatched junction bases numbered 2, after V lost 0 bases and J lost 6 bases. CDR3 bases: TGTGCCAGCAGCTTGGGGACTAGCGGGGGGACCAATGAGCAGTTCTTC. It yields the protein CASSLGTSGGTNEQFF.

This clone was detected only once. The chain uses TRBV10-3 and TRBJ2-7, with TRBD1 matching 12 bases. This CDR3 has 15 amino acids. Germline values: CDR1 ENHRY, CDR2 SYGVKD. V lost 6 bases to trimming and J lost 4 bases; unmatched junction nucleotides: 7. DNA of the CDR3: TGTGCCATCAGCCCTGGGACAGGGGGCGTTTACGAGCAGTACTTC. Residues: CAISPGTGGVYEQYF.

This rearrangement joins TRBV28 to TRBJ2-7; perhaps TRBD2 as D (5 bases). The CDR3 length is 14 residues. Trimming shortened V by 4 bases and J by 3 bases, and 13 bases separated the two germline ends. The germline V gene encodes CDR1 MDHEN and CDR2 SYDVKM. The CDR3: CASSSPGILYEQYF. For the CDR3, the DNA is TGTGCCAGCAGTTCACCGGGAATTCTCTACGAGCAGTACTTC.

The chain has TRBV11-3 and TRBJ2-3; weak D call: TRBD2 (6 bases). This CDR3 spans 16 amino acids. Germline CDR1 and CDR2: SGHNT and YENEEA. V was trimmed by 1 base and J by 4 bases, leaving 15 bases between them. The CDR3 region is CASSLGEKGGPDTQYF. DNA of the CDR3: TGTGCCAGCAGCTTAGGGGAAAAGGGAGGCCCAGATACGCAGTATTTT.

There are a few counts of this clone. The V gene is TRBV29-1, the J gene TRBJ1-5; D unclear. The CDR3 is 13 residues long. The germline gives CDR1 SQVTM, CDR2 ANQGSEA. V lost 5 bases to trimming and J lost 0 bases, with 8 bases between them. The CDR3 region is CSVSLDSNQPQHF. CDR3 DNA sequence: TGCAGCGTTAGCCTCGATAGCAATCAGCCCCAGCATTTT.

This clone was detected only once. V usage is TRBV7-9 and J usage is TRBJ2-3, with D unresolved. The V gene lost 4 bases and the J gene lost 0 bases, with 2 bases spanning the gap. Germline lookup yields CDR1 SEHNR and CDR2 FQNEAQ (reference sequence). This CDR3 spans 12 amino acids. CDR3: CASSSSTDTQYF. CDR3 coding DNA: TGTGCCAGCAGCTCTAGCACAGATACGCAGTATTTT.

The chain joins TRBV5-1 to TRBJ2-2; 7 positions match TRBD2. The CDR3 is 16 amino acids. Germline CDR1 and CDR2: SGHRS and YFSETQ. V shed 6 bases, J shed 1 base, and the junction held 9 bases outside the gene matches. CDR3 bases: TGCGCCAGCACCCCGGGCTTAGCGGGGAACACCGGGGAGCTGTTTTTT. It yields the protein CASTPGLAGNTGELFF. Based on the CDR3 plus reference TRBV5-1 and TRBJ2-2, the full variable domain is KAGVTQTPRYLIKTRGQQVTLSCSPISGHRSVSWYQQTPGQGLQFLFEYFSETQRNKGNFPGRFSGRQFSNSRSEMNVSTLELGDSALYLCASTPGLAGNTGELFFGEGSRLTVL.

The gene calls are TRBV10-3 and TRBJ2-3; D possibly corresponds to TRBD2 (5 bases). The CDR3 covers 15 residues. Germline CDR1 is ENHRY and CDR2 is SYGVKD. Between the trimmed V and J ends, which lost 5 bases and 4 bases, there was a span of 16 bases. The CDR3 sequence is CAISSSSPSSDTQYF. The CDR3 region has the DNA TGTGCCATCAGTTCCTCTAGCCCGTCTTCAGATACGCAGTATTTT.

This chain links TRBV6-1 with TRBJ2-3; weak D call: TRBD2 (5 bases). The ends were cut back, 2 bases at V and 0 bases at J, with 9 bases in the middle. The germline CDR1 and CDR2 sequences are MNHNS and SASEGT. The CDR3 is 15 residues long. The CDR3 region has the DNA TGTGCCAGCAGTGAATTCCGGACTAGCACAGATACGCAGTATTTT. The encoded protein is CASSEFRTSTDTQYF.

The chain recombines TRBV28 with TRBJ2-2, with 7 bases matching TRBD2. V lost 8 bases, J lost 1 base, and 13 bases stayed unmatched. Germline V gives CDR1 MDHEN, CDR2 SYDVKM. CDR3 length equals 17 residues. The CDR3 region is CASGPLLAAMNTGELFF. In DNA, the CDR3 is TGTGCCAGCGGCCCCCTGCTAGCGGCAATGAACACCGGGGAGCTGTTTTTT.

The rearrangement uses TRBV5-8 and TRBJ1-2; 8 nucleotides line up with TRBD1. Germline V gene lookup returns CDR1 SGHTS and CDR2 YDEGEE. The CDR3 runs 14 residues. Trimming cost V 5 bases and J 5 bases; bases outside gene matches: 8. The CDR3 DNA is TGTGCCAGCAGTCCCACAGGGGGAGGTTATGGCTACACCTTC. As protein: CASSPTGGGYGYTF.

Comments on this clone: One end of the junction is discordant with germline, which a read error may explain. J is TRBJ2-6 and V is TRBV7-9, with 7 bases lining up with TRBD1. The CDR3 sequence is 16 residues long. Per the germline V gene, CDR1 is SEHNR and CDR2 is FQNEAQ (reference sequence). CDR3 nucleotide sequence: TGTGCCAGCAGCTCGGGACAGATTTCTGGGGCCAACGGCCTGACTTTC. It translates to CASSSGQISGANGLTF.

V is TRBV25-1 and J is TRBJ2-3; 12 nucleotides align to TRBD2. The CDR3 runs to 18 residues. After removal of 1 base from V and 3 bases from J, the junction contained 8 bases not matched to a gene. Per the germline V gene, CDR1 is MGHDK and CDR2 is SYGVNS. This CDR3 is CASSELWATSGGTDTQYF. The CDR3 nucleotides read TGTGCCAGCAGTGAATTATGGGCGACTAGCGGGGGAACAGATACGCAGTATTTT.

The chain links TRBV7-9 to TRBJ2-5, with TRBD1 matching 7 bases. The CDR3 is 12 residues long. Germline V gene sequence: CDR1 SEHNR, CDR2 FQNEAQ (reference sequence). V was pared by 6 bases and J by 11 bases, with 9 bases of the junction left unmatched. The DNA for the CDR3 is TGTGCCAGCAGTCCGACAGGGACCGGGCAGTACTTC. This encodes CASSPTGTGQYF.